The subject of this entry is one T cell receptor (beta chain). The data are from a study of blood T cell repertoires in COVID-19. Background on the study: T cells, B-cell-depleted T cells, or PBMCs provided the cDNA or gDNA that served as material.

Clones were sequenced by immunoSEQ multiplex PCR, and TCRdb holds only the in-frame ones, with some missing. Of 200,000 to 300,000 clones in the sample, approximately 86% were seen once. V was pared by 4 bases and J by 3 bases, with 3 bases of the junction left unmatched. CDR3 length: 14 residues. The germline V gene encodes CDR1 LGHDT and CDR2 YNNKEL (reference sequence). V and J are TRBV3-1 (or the pseudogene TRBV3-2) and TRBJ1-2; 9 positions match TRBD1. Sequencing input: peripheral blood. The receptor's source is a woman aged 25 to 39 who had recovered from COVID-19. This CDR3 is CASSLGQGHYGYTF. CDR3 nucleotide sequence: TGTGCCAGCAGCCTCGGACAGGGGCACTATGGCTACACCTTC.